The rows below give T cell receptor beta chains drawn from one sample of a study of cytomegalovirus exposure and HLA in healthy donors. TCRdb's copy holds only in-frame clones and misses some; the assay was immunoSEQ multiplex PCR. The sample holds approximately 46,000 clones, roughly 93% seen once. The sequencing input was PBMCs. The receptors were gathered from a man aged 18 to 35 in good health and CMV-seronegative. The CDR3 runs from the conserved cysteine through the conserved F or W. D genes are given only for firm matches. Size is stated for part of the rows, as once, few or many counts, or as a class when the clone is expanded.

TGCAGCGTTGAAGTGGGGGGGGGCTATGGCTACACCTTC	CSVEVGGGYGYTF	NA	TRBJ1-2	NA	TRBV29-1
TGTGCCAGCAGCTCGGGGGAAGATACGCAGTATTTT	CASSSGEDTQYF	NA	TRBJ2-3	NA	TRBV5-4
TGTGCCAGCAGCTTAGCGGGGGACTTTTCAATCTTC	CASSLAGDFSIF	NA	TRBJ2-1	NA	TRBV7-9
TGTGCCAGCAGTTACTCGACTAGCGGGGCCTACAATGAGCAGTTCTTC	CASSYSTSGAYNEQFF	NA	TRBJ2-1	TRBD2	TRBV6-5
TGTGCCAGCAGTGAGGGACTAGCGGGAGGTACAGATGCGCAGTATTTT	CASSEGLAGGTDAQYF	once	TRBJ2-3	TRBD2	TRBV6-1
TGTGCCAGCAGTCTTAGACAGGGTATCTTGGAGACCCAGTACTTC	CASSLRQGILETQYF	NA	TRBJ2-5	TRBD1	TRBV27
TGTGCCAGCTCACCTCGAGGAGTGTATAGCAATCAGCCCCAGCATTTT	CASSPRGVYSNQPQHF	NA	TRBJ1-5	NA	TRBV18
TGCGCCAGCAGCCTGGGACAGGGGGCAGTGAACACTGAAGCTTTCTTT	CASSLGQGAVNTEAFF	NA	TRBJ1-1	TRBD1	TRBV4-1
TGTGCCTCTGACGGGGAGCCAGTCACCAACGTCCTGACTTTC	CASDGEPVTNVLTF	NA	TRBJ2-6	NA	TRBV30
TGTGCCAGCAGCTTAAGGGGGACGGGTGAGCAGTTCTTC	CASSLRGTGEQFF	NA	TRBJ2-1	NA	TRBV11-1
TGTGCCAGCAGTTTAATCAGGGCGGCCTACGAGCAGTACTTC	CASSLIRAAYEQYF	NA	TRBJ2-7	NA	TRBV28
TGTGCCAGCTCACCTTTCGGGGAGAACACTGAAGCTTTCTTT	CASSPFGENTEAFF	NA	TRBJ1-1	NA	TRBV18
TGTGCCAGCAGCCCGAACGGGGTGGTCGGCTACACCTTC	CASSPNGVVGYTF	few	TRBJ1-2	NA	TRBV5-5
TGTGCCAGCAGTTTATCCCCAGGGGGCGTCGGGTCAGCTTTCTTT	CASSLSPGGVGSAFF	NA	TRBJ1-1	TRBD1	TRBV28
TGTGCCACCAGCCTGGTAGGAGGCGGGGAGCTGTTTTTT	CATSLVGGGELFF	NA	TRBJ2-2	NA	TRBV15
TGCGCCAGCAGCCAAGATCGGGGACTAGCGGGAGGGAATGAGCAGTTCTTC	CASSQDRGLAGGNEQFF	NA	TRBJ2-1	TRBD2	TRBV4-1
TGTGCCAGTGGGGGGACTGAAGCTTTCTTT	CASGGTEAFF	NA	TRBJ1-1	NA	TRBV7-9
TGCGCCAGCAGCCAAGATCTAGCGGACCGTTACTACAATGAGCAGTTCTTC	CASSQDLADRYYNEQFF	NA	TRBJ2-1	TRBD2	TRBV4-1
TGTGCCAGCAGGATAGCGGGAGAGTCCTACGAGCAGTACTTC	CASRIAGESYEQYF	NA	TRBJ2-7	TRBD2	TRBV11-3
TGTGCCAGCAGTTTTCGGGGGAGAGGCAATCAGCCCCAGCATTTT	CASSFRGRGNQPQHF	NA	TRBJ1-5	NA	TRBV28
TGCGCCAGCAGAGACAGCTCTGGGGCCAACGTCCTGACTTTC	CASRDSSGANVLTF	NA	TRBJ2-6	NA	TRBV5-1
TGTGCCAGCAGTTTGCAGGGCCCGAACACTGAAGCTTTCTTT	CASSLQGPNTEAFF	once	TRBJ1-1	NA	TRBV28
TGTGCCAGCAGCGTAGCTCCGGGTTCCGCCTACGAGCAGTACTTC	CASSVAPGSAYEQYF	NA	TRBJ2-7	NA	TRBV9
TGTGCCAGCAGCGTGGAGGGGCGGGGGTTTATCGACGAGCAGTACTTC	CASSVEGRGFIDEQYF	NA	TRBJ2-7	TRBD2	TRBV9
TGTGCCAGCAGTCAGTCAGCGGGAGGAAAGGACAATGAGCAGTTCTTC	CASSQSAGGKDNEQFF	NA	TRBJ2-1	TRBD2	TRBV28
TGTGCCAGCTCACCCCAACTAGCGGGAGAGGAGACCCAGTACTTC	CASSPQLAGEETQYF	NA	TRBJ2-5	TRBD2	TRBV18
TGTGCCAGCAAGGTAGCGGGGGGTCATGAGCAGTTCTTC	CASKVAGGHEQFF	NA	TRBJ2-1	TRBD2	TRBV7-2
TGCGCCAGCAGCATGACTAGCGGGAGGGATACGCAGTATTTT	CASSMTSGRDTQYF	NA	TRBJ2-3	TRBD2	TRBV5-1
TGCGCCAGCAGCACAGGAGGGCCAGGCGATGAGCAGTTCTTC	CASSTGGPGDEQFF	NA	TRBJ2-1	NA	TRBV5-1
TGTGCCAGCAGCTTAGTCGGGGGAGTAGGGACAGATACGCAGTATTTT	CASSLVGGVGTDTQYF	NA	TRBJ2-3	NA	TRBV7-2
TGTGCCAGCAGCTTAGATGTGGGAGGGCCCCCCCAAGAGACCCAGTACTTC	CASSLDVGGPPQETQYF	NA	TRBJ2-5	TRBD2	TRBV7-8
TGCGCCAGCAGCTTGGTTTCAGGGCCTAACACTGAAGCTTTCTTT	CASSLVSGPNTEAFF	NA	TRBJ1-1	NA	TRBV5-1